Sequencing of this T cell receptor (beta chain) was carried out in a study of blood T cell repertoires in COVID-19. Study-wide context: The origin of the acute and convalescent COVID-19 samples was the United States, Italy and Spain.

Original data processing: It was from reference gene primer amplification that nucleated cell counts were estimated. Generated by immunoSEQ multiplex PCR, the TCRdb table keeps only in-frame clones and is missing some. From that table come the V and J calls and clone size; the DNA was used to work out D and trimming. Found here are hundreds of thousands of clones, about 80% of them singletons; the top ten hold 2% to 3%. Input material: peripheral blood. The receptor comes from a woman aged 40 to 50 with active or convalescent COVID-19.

CDR3 region: CATRKGSSYNEQFF. The CDR3 DNA reads TGTGCCACACGGAAAGGGAGCTCCTACAATGAGCAGTTCTTC. The chain combines TRBV27 with TRBJ2-1; a weak D match, TRBD2 (5 bases). The V and J ends lost 10 bases and 0 bases respectively, with 13 bases between them. Germline V CDR1 and CDR2: MNHEY, SMNVEV (reference sequence). The CDR3 has 14 amino acids.